These 31 T cell receptor beta chains came from one sample sequenced in a study of blood T cell repertoires in COVID-19. Clones were sequenced by immunoSEQ multiplex PCR, and TCRdb holds only the in-frame ones, with some missing. The repertoire holds some 100,000 clones, 88% seen once, with roughly 2% in the top ten. The sequencing sample was made of peripheral blood. The receptors here all came from a man between 45 and 60 years old with COVID-19, enrolled during active disease.

This chain links TRBV3-1 (or the pseudogene TRBV3-2) with TRBJ1-6, with no clear D. The CDR3 covers 13 residues. CDR1 LGHDT and CDR2 YNNKEL come from the germline V gene (reference sequence). V was shortened by 2 bases and J by 5 bases, with 4 bases between the two germline ends. The DNA for the CDR3 is TGTGCCAGCAGCCAACTAGATAATTCACCCCTCCACTTT. Protein product: CASSQLDNSPLHF.

The chain is built from TRBV7-9 and TRBJ2-7, with D perhaps TRBD1 (6 bases). The V end lost 8 bases, the J end lost 1 base, and 9 bases lay between the germline ends. The germline CDR1 and CDR2 sequences are SEHNR and FQNEAQ (reference sequence). The CDR3 length is 12 residues. The CDR3 is CASGGRSYEQYF. CDR3 nucleotide sequence: TGTGCCAGCGGGGGCCGGTCCTACGAGCAGTACTTC.

The chain is built from TRBV10-3 and TRBJ1-4; D is unclear. CDR1 and CDR2 from the germline V gene are ENHRY and SYGVKD. V dropped 0 bases and J dropped 4 bases, with 9 bases sitting between them. This CDR3 comprises 15 residues. The CDR3 DNA sequence: TGTGCCATCAGTGAGTCAGGCGGGCATAATGAAAAACTGTTTTTT. Residues: CAISESGGHNEKLFF.

The chain is built from TRBV10-3 and TRBJ1-1; D call uncertain. Germline loops: CDR1 ENHRY, CDR2 SYGVKD. Trimming took off 5 bases at V and 3 bases at J, with 10 bases between the two ends. The CDR3 runs 13 residues. CDR3 loop: CAISIGGHTEAFF. The CDR3 coding sequence is TGTGCCATCAGTATAGGAGGGCACACTGAAGCTTTCTTT.

The V and J genes are TRBV6-1 and TRBJ1-2; D is unresolved. The CDR3 spans 13 residues. Per germline, CDR1 MNHNS and CDR2 SASEGT. The V and J ends lost 0 bases and 7 bases respectively, with 9 bases between them. CDR3 DNA sequence: TGTGCCAGCAGTGAAGCTTCCGCGAGTGGCTACACCTTC. Its protein product is CASSEASASGYTF.

CDR3 sequence: CASSLRSGTGELFF. As DNA, the CDR3 is TGTGCCAGCAGCCTGCGGTCCGGGACCGGGGAGCTGTTTTTT. This chain connects TRBV5-4 to TRBJ2-2; D is unclear. The germline gives CDR1 SGHNT, CDR2 YYREEE (reference sequence). CDR3 length equals 14 residues. Trimming removed 4 bases from V and 5 bases from J, with 12 bases in between.

This chain connects TRBV9 to TRBJ2-7, with 9 positions matching TRBD2. The V gene's germline CDR1 is SGDLS and CDR2 YYNGEE. The CDR3 has 15 amino acids. The trim removed 4 bases at V and 7 bases at J, leaving 12 bases unmatched. CDR3 in amino acids: CASSPRGLAFGEQYF. The CDR3 region has the DNA TGTGCCAGCAGCCCCAGAGGACTAGCGTTTGGGGAGCAGTACTTC.

J is TRBJ2-2 and V is TRBV9, with D possibly matching TRBD2 (6 bases). This CDR3 spans 16 amino acids. V was shortened by 1 base and J by 0 bases, with 10 bases between the two germline ends. In germline, CDR1 is SGDLS, CDR2 YYNGEE. The CDR3 coding sequence is TGTGCCAGCAGCGTAAACGTAGCGGCGAACACCGGGGAGCTGTTTTTT. Translating it yields CASSVNVAANTGELFF. The full variable domain, completed using reference TRBV9 and TRBJ2-2, is DSGVTQTPKHLITATGQRVTLRCSPRSGDLSVYWYQQSLDQGLQFLIQYYNGEERAKGNILERFSAQQFPDLHSELNLSSLELGDSALYFCASSVNVAANTGELFFGEGSRLTVL.

This chain uses TRBV14 with TRBJ2-3, with TRBD2 matching over 10 bases. Germline V CDR1 and CDR2: SGHDN, FVKESK. The CDR3 spans 16 residues. V lost 2 bases to trimming and J lost 7 bases; unmatched junction nucleotides: 9. The CDR3: CASSQLLAGVPYTQYF. The CDR3 DNA reads TGTGCCAGCAGCCAACTTCTAGCGGGGGTACCGTATACGCAGTATTTT.

V usage is TRBV2 and J usage is TRBJ1-2, with D perhaps TRBD1 (6 bases). Germline V gene data show CDR1 as SNHLY and CDR2 as FYNNEI. Trimming removed 6 bases at V and 4 bases at J, with 12 bases between. The CDR3 runs to 13 residues. The CDR3 DNA follows: TGTGCCAGCAGATCAGGGGCCATCTATGGCTACACCTTC. Residues: CASRSGAIYGYTF.

V is TRBV4-2 and J is TRBJ2-1, with TRBD2 matching over 7 bases. CDR1 LGHNA and CDR2 YNFKEQ come from the germline V gene. The ends lost 0 bases at V and 4 bases at J; junction bases unmatched: 6. This CDR3 has 16 residues. The CDR3 reads CASSQDLTGGYNEQFF. In nucleotides, the CDR3 is TGTGCCAGCAGCCAAGATCTGACCGGGGGGTACAATGAGCAGTTCTTC.

The chain has TRBV19 and TRBJ2-7; D is possibly TRBD1 (6 bases). This CDR3 has 14 residues. Germline values: CDR1 LNHDA, CDR2 SQIVND (reference sequence). The ends were cut back, 1 base at V and 3 bases at J, with 10 bases in the middle. The CDR3 nucleotides are TGTGCCAGTAGTATAGCTGGGGGCATCTACGAGCAGTACTTC. As protein: CASSIAGGIYEQYF.

V usage is TRBV18 and J usage is TRBJ1-2; 7 bases are shared with TRBD1. Per the germline V gene, CDR1 is KGHSH and CDR2 is LQKENI. The CDR3 covers 13 residues. V lost 3 bases to trimming and J lost 5 bases; unmatched junction nucleotides: 3. CDR3 sequence: CASSPGQMYGYTF. Here the CDR3 DNA reads TGTGCCAGCTCACCGGGACAGATGTATGGCTACACCTTC. Based on the CDR3 plus reference TRBV18 and TRBJ1-2, the full variable domain is NAGVMQNPRHLVRRRGQEARLRCSPMKGHSHVYWYRQLPEEGLKFMVYLQKENIIDESGMPKERFSAEFPKEGPSILRIQQVVRGDSAAYFCASSPGQMYGYTFGSGTRLTVV.

The J gene is TRBJ1-1, the V gene TRBV11-2; 8 bases agree with TRBD1. This CDR3 region has 15 residues. The V segment lost 5 bases and the J segment 0 bases; nucleotides outside the gene matches: 5. The germline gives CDR1 SGHAT, CDR2 FQNNGV. Here the CDR3 reads CASSPRTGLNTEAFF. CDR3 DNA: TGTGCCAGCAGCCCGCGGACAGGGTTGAACACTGAAGCTTTCTTT.

The J gene is TRBJ2-5, the V gene TRBV5-6; 9 nucleotides agree with TRBD2. The junction had 5 bases not matched to a gene; V was cut back by 1 base and J by 4 bases. This CDR3 contains 15 residues. The germline gives CDR1 SGHDT, CDR2 YYEEEE. The CDR3 loop is CASSLPGLASETQYF. The CDR3 DNA sequence: TGTGCCAGCAGCTTGCCGGGACTAGCATCAGAGACCCAGTACTTC.

The chain employs TRBV28 and TRBJ1-3; possible D gene TRBD1, 5 bases. CDR1 is MDHEN, CDR2 SYDVKM, per germline. CDR3 size: 15 residues. Trimming took off 3 bases at V and 0 bases at J, with 9 bases between the two ends. Written as DNA, the CDR3 is TGTGCCAGCAGTTTTGGGGCCAGCTCTGGAAACACCATATATTTT. Amino acid sequence: CASSFGASSGNTIYF.

This chain links TRBV24-1 with TRBJ2-1, with D perhaps TRBD2 (5 bases). V was clipped by 4 bases and J by 0 bases, with 9 bases between them. The CDR3 totals 15 residues. The germline V gene encodes CDR1 KGHDR and CDR2 SFDVKD. CDR3 loop: CATSESGSSYNEQFF. As DNA, the CDR3 is TGTGCCACCAGTGAATCGGGGAGCTCCTACAATGAGCAGTTCTTC.

This sequence joins TRBV18 and TRBJ2-5; 10 bases fit TRBD2. The CDR3 sequence is 15 residues long. Germline assignment: CDR1 KGHSH and CDR2 LQKENI. V lost 1 base to trimming and J lost 2 bases; unmatched junction nucleotides: 1. In DNA, the CDR3 is TGTGCCAGCTCACCACGAGCGGGGGGGCAAGAGACCCAGTACTTC. It is translated as CASSPRAGGQETQYF.

The chain employs TRBV6-5 and TRBJ1-2; D not resolved. The V end lost 9 bases, the J end lost 0 bases, and 14 bases lay between the germline ends. CDR3 length equals 14 residues. Germline CDR1 and CDR2: MNHEY and SVGAGI. The CDR3 DNA is TGTGCCAGTAACACAGTGCAAGCTAACTATGGCTACACCTTC. Protein sequence: CASNTVQANYGYTF.

The V and J genes are TRBV5-6 and TRBJ1-1; TRBD1 matches at 8 bases. Losses at the gene ends were 1 base for V and 0 bases for J; bases not matched to a gene: 8. The CDR3 is 17 amino acids. Germline loops: CDR1 SGHDT, CDR2 YYEEEE. The CDR3 DNA follows: TGTGCCAGCAGCTTGCCCGGGACAGGTTTCATGAACACTGAAGCTTTCTTT. Translating it yields CASSLPGTGFMNTEAFF.

The rearrangement uses TRBV27 and TRBJ1-6; 7 bases fit TRBD1. With 2 bases clipped from V and 5 bases from J, the junction kept 6 bases outside the gene matches. The germline V gene encodes CDR1 MNHEY and CDR2 SMNVEV (reference sequence). The CDR3 totals 16 residues. The DNA of the CDR3 is TGTGCCAGCAGTTTACTGGGGACAGTTGATAATTCACCCCTCCACTTT. Residues: CASSLLGTVDNSPLHF.

This chain joins TRBV7-9 and TRBJ1-5; the D gene is possibly TRBD1 (6 bases). The V end lost 3 bases, the J end lost 4 bases, and 10 bases lay between the germline ends. CDR1 is SEHNR, CDR2 FQNEAQ, per germline (reference sequence). This CDR3 contains 14 residues. The DNA for the CDR3 is TGTGCCAGCAGCTTTGAGGACAGAAATCAGCCCCAGCATTTT. It translates to CASSFEDRNQPQHF.

V is TRBV5-1 and J is TRBJ2-1; 8 bases fit TRBD2. Germline-derived CDR1 and CDR2 are SGHRS and YFSETQ. Trimming took 9 bases from V and 7 from J; bases not matched to a gene: 9. The CDR3 is made up of 13 amino acids. CDR3 in amino acids: CATAGLAGNEQFF. The DNA of the CDR3 is TGCGCCACCGCGGGATTAGCGGGGAATGAGCAGTTCTTC.

In DNA form, the CDR3 reads TGCAGCGTTGTTTTAGACAGCAAAGCTTTCTTT. It translates to CSVVLDSKAFF. This sequence joins TRBV29-1 and TRBJ1-1, with TRBD1 as a possible D gene (5 bases). Trimming left V 4 bases short and J 9 bases short, with 12 bases between. The length of the CDR3 is 11 residues. Germline CDR1 and CDR2: SQVTM and ANQGSEA.

The chain couples TRBV9 to TRBJ2-7; 8 positions match TRBD1. The CDR3 spans 13 residues. Germline CDR1 reads SGDLS; CDR2 reads YYNGEE. Unmatched junction bases numbered 6, after V lost 4 bases and J lost 6 bases. CDR3 in amino acids: CASSTSGTGEQYF. The CDR3 DNA is TGTGCCAGCAGCACCTCCGGGACAGGCGAGCAGTACTTC.

The DNA for the CDR3 is TGTGCCATCCGGACTAGCGGGACTAGCACAGATACGCAGTATTTT. It translates to CAIRTSGTSTDTQYF. The V and J genes are TRBV10-3 and TRBJ2-3; 12 bases map to TRBD2. V lost 8 bases, J lost 0 bases, and 3 bases stayed unmatched. The CDR3 length is 15 residues. The V gene's germline CDR1 is ENHRY and CDR2 SYGVKD.

V and J are TRBV5-1 and TRBJ2-7; the D gene is possibly TRBD1 (6 bases). The V end lost 4 bases, the J end lost 6 bases, and 29 bases lay between the germline ends. The germline gives CDR1 SGHRS, CDR2 YFSETQ. The CDR3 runs to 18 residues. CDR3 DNA sequence: TGCGCCAGCAGCCCTGGGGATCAGGGGCCATACCGTCTGGGCGAGCAGTACTTC. This translates into CASSPGDQGPYRLGEQYF.

This chain connects TRBV5-8 to TRBJ2-2; 7 nucleotides match TRBD1. CDR1 is SGHTS and CDR2 is YDEGEE in the germline V gene. The CDR3 loop spans 14 amino acids. With 2 bases clipped from V and 7 bases from J, the junction kept 5 bases outside the gene matches. The CDR3 sequence: CASSLTGDFGELFF. CDR3 bases: TGTGCCAGCAGCTTAACAGGGGATTTCGGGGAGCTGTTTTTT.

V gene TRBV7-2 combines with J gene TRBJ1-1; D might be TRBD1 (6 bases). Trimming pared 0 bases from V and 4 bases from J, leaving 9 bases between. The CDR3 is 14 residues long. CDR1 and CDR2 (germline): SGHTA, FQGNSA. The CDR3 loop is CASSLASRGTEAFF. The CDR3 nucleotides are TGTGCCAGCAGCTTAGCGAGCAGGGGCACTGAAGCTTTCTTT.

V usage is TRBV11-2 and J usage is TRBJ2-5; the D gene is possibly TRBD2 (5 bases). Trimming removed 2 bases from V and 5 bases from J, with 18 bases in between. Germline V gene data show CDR1 as SGHAT and CDR2 as FQNNGV. This CDR3 region has 16 residues. CDR3 residues: CASSLRGFRGTETQYF. CDR3 DNA sequence: TGTGCCAGCAGCTTACGTGGGTTTCGGGGAACGGAGACCCAGTACTTC.

This rearrangement joins TRBV19 to TRBJ1-5; the match to TRBD1 covers 7 bases. CDR1 is LNHDA, CDR2 SQIVND, per germline (reference sequence). The V and J ends lost 5 bases and 4 bases, in that order; junction bases with no gene match: 2. The CDR3 consists of 13 residues. The CDR3 sequence is CASSRQGNQPQHF. As DNA, the CDR3 is TGTGCCAGTAGTCGACAGGGTAATCAGCCCCAGCATTTT.